This T cell receptor beta chain stems from a study of T-cell memory formation after mild COVID-19. Study-wide results and caveats: Some responding clones appeared in pre-infection memory, suggesting cross-reactive memory joined.

TCRdb processed the 5' RACE reads anew with MiXCR; each CDR3 protein has one entry. The sample comprises about 170,000 distinct CDR3 sequences, 10% to 15% of which are singletons, and about 3.6% rests with the top ten. There are 11 residues in the CDR3. Trimming took off 6 bases at V and 5 bases at J, with 6 bases between the two ends. Germline V gene data show CDR1 as MNHNY and CDR2 as SVGAGI (reference sequence). This clonotype was found many times. Its antigen remains unknown. The genes are TRBV6-6 and TRBJ2-3; D unclear. The receptor was derived from a man in his late teens or twenties who had mild COVID-19 (a few samples of this study predate the infection). Cell type and time point are not known. The sequencing sample was made of PBMCs or a T cell subset sorted from them (not recorded which). The chain's CDR3 is CASSTRDTQYF. The DNA for the CDR3 is TGTGCCAGCAGCACCCGAGATACGCAGTATTTT.